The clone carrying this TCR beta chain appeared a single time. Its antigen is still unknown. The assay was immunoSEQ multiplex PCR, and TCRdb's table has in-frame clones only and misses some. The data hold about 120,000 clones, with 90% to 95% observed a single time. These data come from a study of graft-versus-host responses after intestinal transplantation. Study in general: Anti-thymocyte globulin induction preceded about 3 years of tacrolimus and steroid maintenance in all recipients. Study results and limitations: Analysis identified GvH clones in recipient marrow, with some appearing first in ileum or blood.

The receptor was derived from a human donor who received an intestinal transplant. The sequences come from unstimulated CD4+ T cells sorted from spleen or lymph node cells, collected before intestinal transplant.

The CDR3: CASSYSYGADYGYTF. For the CDR3, the DNA is TGTGCCAGCAGTTACTCTTACGGGGCCGACTATGGCTACACCTTC. This chain joins TRBV6-5 and TRBJ1-2, with D tentatively TRBD1 (5 bases). V was trimmed by 0 bases and J by 3 bases, leaving 11 bases between them. From germline, CDR1 is MNHEY and CDR2 SVGAGI. The length of the CDR3 is 15 residues.